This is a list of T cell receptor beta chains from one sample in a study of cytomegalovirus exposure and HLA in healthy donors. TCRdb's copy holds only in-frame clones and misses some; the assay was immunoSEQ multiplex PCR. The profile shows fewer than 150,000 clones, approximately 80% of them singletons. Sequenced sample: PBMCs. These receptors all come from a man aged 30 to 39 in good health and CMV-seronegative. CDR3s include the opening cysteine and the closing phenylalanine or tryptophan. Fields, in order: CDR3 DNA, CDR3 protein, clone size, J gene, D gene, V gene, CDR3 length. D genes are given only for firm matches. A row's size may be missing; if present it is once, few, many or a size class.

cdr3_nt: TGTGCCAGCAGTTACTCGACAGGGTGGGCCACTGAAGCTTTCTTT
cdr3_aa: CASSYSTGWATEAFF
clone_size: -
j_call: TRBJ1-1
d_call: TRBD1
v_call: TRBV6-5
cdr3_length: 15

cdr3_nt: TGTGCCAGCAGCGAAGGGACTCCTCGAGGCACAGATACGCAGTATTTT
cdr3_aa: CASSEGTPRGTDTQYF
clone_size: -
j_call: TRBJ2-3
d_call: -
v_call: TRBV5-6
cdr3_length: 16

cdr3_nt: TGTGCCAGCACCAACGTCGCAGGTGAGCAGTTCTTC
cdr3_aa: CASTNVAGEQFF
clone_size: -
j_call: TRBJ2-1
d_call: -
v_call: TRBV6-6
cdr3_length: 12

cdr3_nt: TGTGCCAGCAGCTTAGTGACAGTCTCTGGAAACACCATATATTTT
cdr3_aa: CASSLVTVSGNTIYF
clone_size: few
j_call: TRBJ1-3
d_call: -
v_call: TRBV11-2
cdr3_length: 15

cdr3_nt: TGTGCCAGCAGCTTAGAAGGGGCAATAAGGGGTGTCAGCAATCAGCCCCAGCATTTT
cdr3_aa: CASSLEGAIRGVSNQPQHF
clone_size: -
j_call: TRBJ1-5
d_call: -
v_call: TRBV11-3
cdr3_length: 19

cdr3_nt: TGTGCCAGCAGCCACCATAGCGGGAAGAGATACGAGCAGTACTTC
cdr3_aa: CASSHHSGKRYEQYF
clone_size: -
j_call: TRBJ2-7
d_call: TRBD2
v_call: TRBV28
cdr3_length: 15

cdr3_nt: TGCGCCAGCAGCTTGTCGGTCCAGGGGGTTGCAGATACGCAGTATTTT
cdr3_aa: CASSLSVQGVADTQYF
clone_size: -
j_call: TRBJ2-3
d_call: TRBD1
v_call: TRBV5-1
cdr3_length: 16

cdr3_nt: TGTGCCAGCAGTCGGACAGGGGGCATGTTAGTGCTGAACACTGAAGCTTTCTTT
cdr3_aa: CASSRTGGMLVLNTEAFF
clone_size: -
j_call: TRBJ1-1
d_call: TRBD1
v_call: TRBV28
cdr3_length: 18

cdr3_nt: TGTGCCAGCAGTGAAGAGCAGGGGGATCAGCCCCAGCATTTT
cdr3_aa: CASSEEQGDQPQHF
clone_size: -
j_call: TRBJ1-5
d_call: TRBD1
v_call: TRBV2
cdr3_length: 14

cdr3_nt: TGTTCCAGCAGCTTAGTGTCAGACGAGCAGTACTTC
cdr3_aa: CSSSLVSDEQYF
clone_size: once
j_call: TRBJ2-7
d_call: -
v_call: TRBV7-9
cdr3_length: 12

cdr3_nt: TGCGCCAGCAGCCAAGGGACTAGGGTCGGCGAGCAGTACTTC
cdr3_aa: CASSQGTRVGEQYF
clone_size: few
j_call: TRBJ2-7
d_call: TRBD2
v_call: TRBV4-3
cdr3_length: 14

cdr3_nt: TGTGCCAGCTCACCACCCCGGGACAGGTTCTTAGGAAACACCATATATTTT
cdr3_aa: CASSPPRDRFLGNTIYF
clone_size: -
j_call: TRBJ1-3
d_call: TRBD1
v_call: TRBV18
cdr3_length: 17

cdr3_nt: TGTGCCAGCAGTTTGCCGTCAGGCGCATCACGAACCGGCTACACCTTC
cdr3_aa: CASSLPSGASRTGYTF
clone_size: -
j_call: TRBJ1-2
d_call: -
v_call: TRBV28
cdr3_length: 16

cdr3_nt: TGTGCCAGCAGCTTAGACGGGACTAGCTTCAATGAGCAGTTCTTC
cdr3_aa: CASSLDGTSFNEQFF
clone_size: -
j_call: TRBJ2-1
d_call: TRBD2
v_call: TRBV7-2
cdr3_length: 15

cdr3_nt: TGTGCCATCAGTGCGGGGAGTATAGGGTCCTACGAGCAGTACTTC
cdr3_aa: CAISAGSIGSYEQYF
clone_size: -
j_call: TRBJ2-7
d_call: -
v_call: TRBV10-3
cdr3_length: 15

cdr3_nt: TGCGCCAGCAGTCGGTCGAACACCGGGGAGCTGTTTTTT
cdr3_aa: CASSRSNTGELFF
clone_size: few
j_call: TRBJ2-2
d_call: -
v_call: TRBV4-1
cdr3_length: 13

cdr3_nt: TGTGCCAGCAGCCAACTGTCAGGACATCCCAGGAAAACTGAAGCTTTCTTT
cdr3_aa: CASSQLSGHPRKTEAFF
clone_size: -
j_call: TRBJ1-1
d_call: -
v_call: TRBV14
cdr3_length: 17

cdr3_nt: TGTGCCAGCAGCTTGGGACTGACCCGCAGGAACACTGAAGCTTTCTTT
cdr3_aa: CASSLGLTRRNTEAFF
clone_size: few
j_call: TRBJ1-1
d_call: -
v_call: TRBV28
cdr3_length: 16

cdr3_nt: TGCGCCAGCAGCTCGACCGGGACAGCCCTCTACGAGCAGTACTTC
cdr3_aa: CASSSTGTALYEQYF
clone_size: -
j_call: TRBJ2-7
d_call: TRBD1
v_call: TRBV5-1
cdr3_length: 15

cdr3_nt: TGTGCCAGCAGCTTAGGGGGGGGACGATTCTCCTACGAGCAGTACTTC
cdr3_aa: CASSLGGGRFSYEQYF
clone_size: once
j_call: TRBJ2-7
d_call: TRBD2
v_call: TRBV7-6
cdr3_length: 16

cdr3_nt: TGTGCCAGCAGGAAAGGGGGAGAGACCCAGTACTTC
cdr3_aa: CASRKGGETQYF
clone_size: few
j_call: TRBJ2-5
d_call: -
v_call: TRBV7-9
cdr3_length: 12

cdr3_nt: TGTGCCCTCAAAGCGGGACTAGCGGGCTCCTACGAGCAGTACTTC
cdr3_aa: CALKAGLAGSYEQYF
clone_size: -
j_call: TRBJ2-7
d_call: TRBD2
v_call: TRBV10-3
cdr3_length: 15

cdr3_nt: TGTGCCAGCGGAGGACAGGGGTTGACGGGAGGATTCACAGATACGCAGTATTTT
cdr3_aa: CASGGQGLTGGFTDTQYF
clone_size: -
j_call: TRBJ2-3
d_call: TRBD1
v_call: TRBV9
cdr3_length: 18

cdr3_nt: TGTGCCAGCAGCTCCTCGGGACTAGCGGGAGTCCCTGAGCAGTTCTTC
cdr3_aa: CASSSSGLAGVPEQFF
clone_size: once
j_call: TRBJ2-1
d_call: TRBD2
v_call: TRBV7-2
cdr3_length: 16

cdr3_nt: TGTGCCAGTAGTACGGGGACTGGCGAAGAGACCCAGTACTTC
cdr3_aa: CASSTGTGEETQYF
clone_size: -
j_call: TRBJ2-5
d_call: -
v_call: TRBV19
cdr3_length: 14

cdr3_nt: TGTGCCAGCAGCTTAGTGGCACAGGAACCCTACGAGCAGTACTTC
cdr3_aa: CASSLVAQEPYEQYF
clone_size: -
j_call: TRBJ2-7
d_call: -
v_call: TRBV7-2
cdr3_length: 15

cdr3_nt: TGTGCCAGCAGCTTCCTTAGCGGGAGGAACGAGCAGTACTTC
cdr3_aa: CASSFLSGRNEQYF
clone_size: once
j_call: TRBJ2-7
d_call: TRBD2
v_call: TRBV7-8
cdr3_length: 14

cdr3_nt: TGTGCCTGGTCGGGACTCGGTAACTATGGCTACACCTTC
cdr3_aa: CAWSGLGNYGYTF
clone_size: -
j_call: TRBJ1-2
d_call: -
v_call: TRBV30
cdr3_length: 13

cdr3_nt: TGTGCCAGCAGCCGAGAACTAGCGGACGAGCAGTACTTC
cdr3_aa: CASSRELADEQYF
clone_size: -
j_call: TRBJ2-7
d_call: TRBD2
v_call: TRBV7-2
cdr3_length: 13

cdr3_nt: TGCGCCAGCAGCTGGGGACAGGGGACAGATACGCAGTATTTT
cdr3_aa: CASSWGQGTDTQYF
clone_size: -
j_call: TRBJ2-3
d_call: TRBD1
v_call: TRBV5-1
cdr3_length: 14

cdr3_nt: TGTGCCAGCAGTTACCTCCTAGCGGGGCCCCACGAGCAGTACTTC
cdr3_aa: CASSYLLAGPHEQYF
clone_size: -
j_call: TRBJ2-7
d_call: TRBD2
v_call: TRBV27
cdr3_length: 15

cdr3_nt: TGTGCCAGCACCTTCGGACAGGATGGCTACACCTTC
cdr3_aa: CASTFGQDGYTF
clone_size: -
j_call: TRBJ1-2
d_call: TRBD1
v_call: TRBV28
cdr3_length: 12

cdr3_nt: TGTGCCAGCAGCGTAGGGGCAACTAGCACTTACGAGCAGTACTTC
cdr3_aa: CASSVGATSTYEQYF
clone_size: -
j_call: TRBJ2-7
d_call: -
v_call: TRBV9
cdr3_length: 15

cdr3_nt: TGTGCCACCGACTTTACAGGGGAGCAGCCCCAGCATTTT
cdr3_aa: CATDFTGEQPQHF
clone_size: -
j_call: TRBJ1-5
d_call: TRBD1
v_call: TRBV6-1
cdr3_length: 13

cdr3_nt: TGTGCCAGCAGTAACAGGGGGGAGGGCGAGCAGTACTTC
cdr3_aa: CASSNRGEGEQYF
clone_size: once
j_call: TRBJ2-7
d_call: -
v_call: TRBV28
cdr3_length: 13

cdr3_nt: TGCGCCAGCAGCCTGAGCGGCGTCGGGAGGGACACCATATATTTT
cdr3_aa: CASSLSGVGRDTIYF
clone_size: -
j_call: TRBJ1-3
d_call: -
v_call: TRBV5-1
cdr3_length: 15

cdr3_nt: TGTGCCAGCAGCTTCGGGCGCGGGAGGGCCGAGTATGAGCAGTTCTTC
cdr3_aa: CASSFGRGRAEYEQFF
clone_size: -
j_call: TRBJ2-1
d_call: TRBD2
v_call: TRBV7-2
cdr3_length: 16

cdr3_nt: TGTGCCAGTAGTATTCGTGCCTTTCAACTATCAGGGCAGCCCCAGCATTTT
cdr3_aa: CASSIRAFQLSGQPQHF
clone_size: -
j_call: TRBJ1-5
d_call: -
v_call: TRBV19
cdr3_length: 17

cdr3_nt: TGTGCCAGCACCACCCCGGGGGGTGGGGGCTACACCTTC
cdr3_aa: CASTTPGGGGYTF
clone_size: -
j_call: TRBJ1-2
d_call: -
v_call: TRBV7-9
cdr3_length: 13

cdr3_nt: TGTGCTAGTGGTTTGGCGACAGGGGGCTTTATCGGGGAGCTGTTTTTT
cdr3_aa: CASGLATGGFIGELFF
clone_size: -
j_call: TRBJ2-2
d_call: TRBD1
v_call: TRBV12-5
cdr3_length: 16

cdr3_nt: TGTGCCAGCAGTCCGGATGACAGGTACAATGAGCAGTTCTTC
cdr3_aa: CASSPDDRYNEQFF
clone_size: -
j_call: TRBJ2-1
d_call: -
v_call: TRBV25-1
cdr3_length: 14

cdr3_nt: TGTGCCAGCAGCTTGGTTTCCGGTGAAGCTTTCTTT
cdr3_aa: CASSLVSGEAFF
clone_size: -
j_call: TRBJ1-1
d_call: -
v_call: TRBV5-4
cdr3_length: 12

cdr3_nt: TGTGCCAGTTCCTCAACAGGGTTTTTCTTTTATGGCTACACCTTC
cdr3_aa: CASSSTGFFFYGYTF
clone_size: -
j_call: TRBJ1-2
d_call: -
v_call: TRBV19
cdr3_length: 15

cdr3_nt: TGCGCCAGCAGCTTGGGCGGGGGAAGCACAGATACGCAGTATTTT
cdr3_aa: CASSLGGGSTDTQYF
clone_size: -
j_call: TRBJ2-3
d_call: TRBD2
v_call: TRBV5-1
cdr3_length: 15

cdr3_nt: TGTGCCAGCAGCTACGGACTGCACACAGATACGCAGTATTTT
cdr3_aa: CASSYGLHTDTQYF
clone_size: once
j_call: TRBJ2-3
d_call: -
v_call: TRBV27
cdr3_length: 14